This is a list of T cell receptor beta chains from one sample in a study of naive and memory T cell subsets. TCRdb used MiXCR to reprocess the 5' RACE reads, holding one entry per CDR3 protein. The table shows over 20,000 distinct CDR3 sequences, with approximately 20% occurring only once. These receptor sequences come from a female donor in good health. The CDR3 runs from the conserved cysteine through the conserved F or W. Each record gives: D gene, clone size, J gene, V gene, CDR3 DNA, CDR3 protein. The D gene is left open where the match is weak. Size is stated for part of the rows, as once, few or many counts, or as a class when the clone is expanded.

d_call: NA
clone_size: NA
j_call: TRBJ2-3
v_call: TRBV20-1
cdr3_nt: TGCAGTGCCCGACGGACTAGCACAGATACGCAGTATTTT
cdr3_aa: CSARRTSTDTQYF

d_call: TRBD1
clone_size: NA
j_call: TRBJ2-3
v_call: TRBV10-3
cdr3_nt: TGTGCCATCAGTGTCGGACAGGGGGCGTCCACAGATACGCAGTATTTT
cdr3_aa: CAISVGQGASTDTQYF

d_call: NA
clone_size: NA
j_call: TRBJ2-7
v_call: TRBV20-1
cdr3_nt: TGCAGTGCTGGGTACAGGGACGAGCAGTACTTC
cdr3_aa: CSAGYRDEQYF

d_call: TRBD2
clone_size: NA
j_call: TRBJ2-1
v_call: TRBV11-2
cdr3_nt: TGTGCCAGCAGCCAGGGAGCGGGAGGGCCCCACAATGAGCAGTTCTTC
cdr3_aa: CASSQGAGGPHNEQFF

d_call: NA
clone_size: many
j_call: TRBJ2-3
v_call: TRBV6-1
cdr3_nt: TGTGCCAGCAGTGCCGCCCCCTCCGATACGCAGTATTTT
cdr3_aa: CASSAAPSDTQYF

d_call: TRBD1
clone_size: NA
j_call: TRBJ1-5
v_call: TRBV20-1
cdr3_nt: TGCAGTGCTAGGGGGACAGGGTTCGTCCAGCATTTT
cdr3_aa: CSARGTGFVQHF

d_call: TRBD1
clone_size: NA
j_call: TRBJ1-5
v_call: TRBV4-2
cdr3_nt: TGTGCCAGCAGCCAAGATACGGGACAGGGGTGGCAGCCCCAGCATTTT
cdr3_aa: CASSQDTGQGWQPQHF

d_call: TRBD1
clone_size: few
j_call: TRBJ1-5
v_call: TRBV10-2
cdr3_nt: TGCGCCAGCAGTGAGACAGGGGGCTTCAATCAGCCCCAGCATTTT
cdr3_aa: CASSETGGFNQPQHF

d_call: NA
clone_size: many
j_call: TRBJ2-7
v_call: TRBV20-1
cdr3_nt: TGCAGTGCCGTATATTTGGGAGTCGCCTACGAGCAGTACTTC
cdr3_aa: CSAVYLGVAYEQYF

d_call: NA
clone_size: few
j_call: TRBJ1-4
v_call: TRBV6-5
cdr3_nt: TGTGCCAGTGGACTGATGGGGGGGAAACTGTTTTTT
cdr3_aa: CASGLMGGKLFF

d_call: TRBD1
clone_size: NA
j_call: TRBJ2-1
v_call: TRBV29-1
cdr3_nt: TGTACGACGTCGTTCGGGACAGGGGCAAACAATGAGCAGTTCTTC
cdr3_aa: CTTSFGTGANNEQFF

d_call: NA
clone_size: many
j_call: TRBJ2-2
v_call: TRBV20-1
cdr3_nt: TGCAGTGCTAGAGGGAGGCAGAAGGGCACGAGGGAGCTGTTTTTT
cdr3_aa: CSARGRQKGTRELFF

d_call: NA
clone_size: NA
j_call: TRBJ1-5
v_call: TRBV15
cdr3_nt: TGTGCCACCAGCCGCGACACCCGACGCAGCAATCAGCCCCAGCATTTT
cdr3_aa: CATSRDTRRSNQPQHF

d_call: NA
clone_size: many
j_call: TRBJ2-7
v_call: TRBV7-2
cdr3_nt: TGTGCCAGCAGCTCAGTTGACTACGAGCAGTACTTC
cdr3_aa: CASSSVDYEQYF

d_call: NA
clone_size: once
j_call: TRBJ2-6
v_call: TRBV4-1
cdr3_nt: TGCGCCAGCAGCCCGTCGGACAGCTCTGGGGCCAACGTCCTGACTTTC
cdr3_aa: CASSPSDSSGANVLTF

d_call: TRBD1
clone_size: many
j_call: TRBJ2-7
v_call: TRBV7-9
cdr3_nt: TGTGCCAGCAGCTTTCCGGGACAGGACCGCTACGAGCAGTACTTC
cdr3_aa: CASSFPGQDRYEQYF

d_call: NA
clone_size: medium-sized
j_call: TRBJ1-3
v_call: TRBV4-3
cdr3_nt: TGCGCCAGCAGCCAAGAAGTTACCTCTGGAAACACCATATATTTT
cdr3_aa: CASSQEVTSGNTIYF

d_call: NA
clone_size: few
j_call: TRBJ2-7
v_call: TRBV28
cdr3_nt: TGTGCCAGCAGGACCGGGGGCTGGGGTGCGGAGCAGTACTTC
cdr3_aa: CASRTGGWGAEQYF

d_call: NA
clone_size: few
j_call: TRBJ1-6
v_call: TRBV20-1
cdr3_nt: TGCAGTGAATGCGAGTACTCCTATAATTCACCCCTCCACTTT
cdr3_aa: CSECEYSYNSPLHF

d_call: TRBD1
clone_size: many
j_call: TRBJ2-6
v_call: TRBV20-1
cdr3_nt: TGCAGTGCTAACCAGGGGGCTGGGGCCAACGTCCTGACTTTC
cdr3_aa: CSANQGAGANVLTF

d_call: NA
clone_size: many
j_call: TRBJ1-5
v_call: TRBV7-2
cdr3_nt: TGTGCCAGCAGCATAGGGACGGGGGAGAATCAGCCCCAGCATTTT
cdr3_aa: CASSIGTGENQPQHF

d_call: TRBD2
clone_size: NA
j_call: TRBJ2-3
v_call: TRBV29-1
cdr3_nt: TGCAGCGTTGCCCGTTGGACTAGCGGGGGGGCAGATACGCAGTATTTT
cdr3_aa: CSVARWTSGGADTQYF

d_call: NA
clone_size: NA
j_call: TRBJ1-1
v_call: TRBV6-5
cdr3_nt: TGTGCCAGCAGTTACTCTGTTACGCTGAACACTGAAGCTTTCTTT
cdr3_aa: CASSYSVTLNTEAFF

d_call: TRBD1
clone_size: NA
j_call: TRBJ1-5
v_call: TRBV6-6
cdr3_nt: TGTGCCAGCAGTTATTCGACAGGGTTGAGCAATCAGCCCCAGCATTTT
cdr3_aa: CASSYSTGLSNQPQHF

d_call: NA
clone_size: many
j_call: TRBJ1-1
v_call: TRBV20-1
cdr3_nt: TGCAGTGCTAGAGATCGGACGAACACTGAAGCTTTCTTT
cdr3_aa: CSARDRTNTEAFF

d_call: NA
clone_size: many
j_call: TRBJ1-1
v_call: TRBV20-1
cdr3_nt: TGCAGTGCTAGAGAATCAGGGTTGGAGGATGAAGCTTTCTTT
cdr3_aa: CSARESGLEDEAFF

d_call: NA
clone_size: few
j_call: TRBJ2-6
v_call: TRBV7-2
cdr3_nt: TGTGCCAGCAGCCCAACAGGTACTGGGGCCAACGTCCTGACTTTC
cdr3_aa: CASSPTGTGANVLTF

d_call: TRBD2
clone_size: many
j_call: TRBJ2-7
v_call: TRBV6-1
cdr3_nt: TGTGCCAGCAGTGAAGAAGCTAGCGGGAGTTACGAGCAGTACTTC
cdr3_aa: CASSEEASGSYEQYF

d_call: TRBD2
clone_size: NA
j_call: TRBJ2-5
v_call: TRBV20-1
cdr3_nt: TGCAGTGCTCGGATCCAGACAGTACTAGCGGGACCCCAAGAGACCCAGTACTTC
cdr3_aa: CSARIQTVLAGPQETQYF

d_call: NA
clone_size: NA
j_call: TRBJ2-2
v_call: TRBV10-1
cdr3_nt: TGCGCCAGCAGTGAGTCGTACGGGGCCACCGGGGAGCTGTTTTTT
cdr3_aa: CASSESYGATGELFF

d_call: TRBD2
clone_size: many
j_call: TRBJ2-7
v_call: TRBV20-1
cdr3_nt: TGCAGTGCTAGTCTGGCTAGCGGACGAAACGAGCAGTACTTC
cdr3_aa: CSASLASGRNEQYF